The rows below give T cell receptor beta chains drawn from one sample of a study of molecular identifiers for immune sequencing clone quantification. Via MiXCR, TCRdb re-called the PCR reads, giving one row per CDR3 protein. The sample holds more than 550,000 distinct CDR3 sequences, about 25% seen once. The source material was naive CD8+ T cells from blood, with Jurkat cell RNA spiked in. The receptors originated from a human donor in good health. Some libraries in this study had Jurkat cell RNA spiked in. CDR3s include the opening cysteine and the closing phenylalanine or tryptophan.

J gene,V gene,CDR3 protein
TRBJ2-3,TRBV9,CASSVATSGNTDTQYF
TRBJ1-5,TRBV6-1,CASNSPTNSNQPQHF
TRBJ1-5,TRBV20-1,CSARDWTGLGQPQHF
TRBJ2-2,TRBV29-1,CSVAGGDAGELFF
TRBJ2-6,TRBV30,CAWEGSHSGANVLTF
TRBJ2-7,TRBV20-1,CSTSDRTGRYEQYF
TRBJ2-6,TRBV4-1,CASSPRPAHSGANVLTF
TRBJ2-7,TRBV20-1,CSARGLAGSYEQYF
TRBJ1-5,TRBV4-3,CASSQVQGEVQPQHF
TRBJ2-5,TRBV30,CAWSTHYGGETQYF
TRBJ2-3,TRBV6-2/TRBV6-3,CASEGQGTQYF
TRBJ1-1,TRBV3-1,CASSLRLRADTEALF
TRBJ2-7,TRBV3-1,CASSPANRGFLTYEQYF
TRBJ2-1,TRBV20-1,CSARYFRRGRNEQFF
TRBJ1-1,TRBV20-1,CSASGQGMGTEAFF
TRBJ2-7,TRBV5-1,CASAWGLAGAYEQYF
TRBJ2-7,TRBV7-9,CASSLGDSHEQYF
TRBJ2-3,TRBV7-9,CASSPRTGGPIYTQYF
TRBJ1-1,TRBV2,CASRRGENTEAFF
TRBJ2-7,TRBV20-1,CSASYGDEQYF
TRBJ2-1,TRBV11-2,CAGSLGGDRKIEQFF
TRBJ2-7,TRBV4-1,CASSQTGTGDYEQYF
TRBJ1-1,TRBV4-3,CASSQAGGQLNTEAFF
TRBJ2-7,TRBV28,CASSLSPPAEYF
TRBJ1-1,TRBV7-9,CASRYGGVSTEAFF
TRBJ2-7,TRBV4-2,CASSQGGPTYEQYF
TRBJ2-3,TRBV12-3/TRBV12-4,CASRDSTDTQYF
TRBJ2-7,TRBV27,CASSPSGGPYEQYF
TRBJ2-7,TRBV7-9,CASSLSGSYERYF
TRBJ2-2,TRBV4-1,CASSQETSGGRELFF
TRBJ2-7,TRBV4-3,CASSQAWGGYEQYF
TRBJ2-2,TRBV6-5,CASSPSPGQGAAGELFF
TRBJ2-1,TRBV5-3,CASSFGAEMERFF
TRBJ2-1,TRBV20-1,CSASIPGQIYNKQFF
TRBJ2-6,TRBV4-3,CASSQEASSGANVLTF
TRBJ2-6,TRBV6-2/TRBV6-3,CATTWSGANVLTF
TRBJ2-7,TRBV20-1,CSAPRTYPGAYEQYF
TRBJ2-5,TRBV6-5,CASSLVGVRLGETQYF
TRBJ1-1,TRBV9,CASSVVAGAEAFF
TRBJ2-2,TRBV7-9,CASTHPTRGLAEITGELFF
TRBJ2-5,TRBV4-1,CASSQNLAGLAEETQYF
TRBJ2-2,TRBV24-1,CATSDDGLAGNTGELFF
TRBJ1-1,TRBV6-2/TRBV6-3,CASSPDLMNTEAFF